The 21 T cell receptor beta chains listed next were all sequenced from one sample in a study of T cells expressing NK-cell markers. TCRdb re-called the 5' RACE reads and gives one entry per CDR3 protein, without DNA. The sample totals 550,000 to 600,000 distinct CDR3 sequences. Sample: blood T cells: a sorted CD56 or NKG2C T cell subset, CD4+ or CD8+ T cells, or bulk PBMC T cells (not recorded which). The origin of the receptors is a man aged 18 to 30 in good health.

This chain uses TRBV5-6 with TRBJ2-5; TCRdb lists TRBD1, though no DNA is available to test this call. Germline V CDR1 and CDR2: SGHDT, YYEEEE. CDR3 length: 15 residues. CDR3 in amino acids: CASSSTTGGLETQYF.

This rearrangement joins TRBV2 to TRBJ2-5; TCRdb calls TRBD2, which cannot be checked without DNA. The germline V gene has CDR1 SNHLY and CDR2 FYNNEI. This CDR3 is built from 16 residues. CDR3 loop: CASSQRLAANQETQYF.

The rearrangement joins TRBV7-2 to TRBJ2-3; TCRdb names TRBD2, which stays unverified in the absence of DNA. Germline V lookup: CDR1 SGHTA, CDR2 FQGNSA. The CDR3 sequence is 17 residues long. The CDR3 loop reads CASSYSGTSGSRDTQYF.

V and J are TRBV11-2 and TRBJ2-2; there is no DNA to check the TCRdb D call of TRBD2. The CDR3 runs 14 residues. Per germline, CDR1 SGHAT and CDR2 FQNNGV. The CDR3: CASPGLQATGELFF.

This chain joins TRBV7-9 and TRBJ2-7; the D gene TCRdb calls, TRBD1, cannot be checked with no DNA. The germline V gene has CDR1 SEHNR and CDR2 FQNEAQ (reference sequence). CDR3 length equals 13 residues. CDR3 loop: CASSPGGLFEQYF.

The chain employs TRBV6-1 and TRBJ1-2; TCRdb proposes TRBD1, but this gene call is untestable without DNA. The CDR3 is 16 residues long. Germline V CDR1 and CDR2: MNHNS, SASEGT. Here the CDR3 reads CASKPPSGGVSFGYTF.

The rearrangement links TRBV7-2 to TRBJ2-5; without DNA, the TCRdb call of TRBD2 cannot be checked. The germline V gene has CDR1 SGHTA and CDR2 FQGNSA. This CDR3 contains 15 residues. CDR3 sequence reads: CASSATTSGQETQYF.

This chain joins TRBV7-3 and TRBJ2-1. Germline V gene data show CDR1 as SGHTA and CDR2 as FQGTGA. The CDR3 loop spans 13 amino acids. The CDR3 loop reads CASSRTDHNEQFF.

This rearrangement joins TRBV20-1 to TRBJ1-3; no DNA is available, so the TRBD1 call from TCRdb remains unchecked. CDR1 is DFQATT and CDR2 is SNEGSKA in the germline V gene (reference sequence). The CDR3 loop spans 15 amino acids. The chain's CDR3 is CSARPTRGNGNTIYF.

This chain links TRBV27 with TRBJ1-1; the TCRdb call, TRBD1, lacks DNA for checking. Germline V CDR1 and CDR2: MNHEY, SMNVEV (reference sequence). CDR3 length: 12 amino acids. The CDR3 is CASFLGGTEAFF.

The CDR3 region is CASSLETGAPGELFF. V and J are TRBV12-3 or TRBV12-4 and TRBJ2-2; TCRdb returns TRBD1, unconfirmable since there is no DNA. The CDR3 has 15 residues.

J is TRBJ2-3 and V is TRBV11-2. Germline V gene sequence: CDR1 SGHAT, CDR2 FQNNGV. CDR3 length equals 13 residues. The CDR3: CASSLLYTDTQYF. Based on the CDR3 plus reference TRBV11-2 and TRBJ2-3, the full variable domain is EAGVAQSPRYKIIEKRQSVAFWCNPISGHATLYWYQQILGQGPKLLIQFQNNGVVDDSQLPKDRFSAERLKGVDSTLKIQPAKLEDSAVYLCASSLLYTDTQYFGPGTRLTVL.

V gene TRBV12-3 or TRBV12-4 combines with J gene TRBJ1-3. This CDR3 comprises 12 residues. The CDR3 reads CATSPAGNTIYF.

The chain is built from TRBV12-3 or TRBV12-4 and TRBJ2-7; lacking DNA, the TRBD2 call made by TCRdb goes unchecked. This CDR3 is built from 15 residues. CDR3 loop: CASSFLSGKRYEQYF.

V usage is TRBV10-3 and J usage is TRBJ2-2; TCRdb's D call, TRBD2, is unchecked because there is no DNA. The CDR3 sequence is 17 residues long. Germline V gene lookup returns CDR1 ENHRY and CDR2 SYGVKD. Here the CDR3 reads CATLPWGLEGSGGELFF.

V and J are TRBV12-3 or TRBV12-4 and TRBJ1-5; TCRdb reports TRBD1, a call that lacks DNA to check it against. The CDR3 extends over 15 amino acids. This CDR3 is CASTTSGQGNQPQHF.

This chain joins TRBV12-3 or TRBV12-4 and TRBJ2-2; TCRdb designates TRBD1, a call that cannot be tested without DNA. CDR3 length equals 14 residues. This CDR3 reads CATHYSGPPGELFF.

The V gene is TRBV12-3 or TRBV12-4, the J gene TRBJ2-3; with no DNA, the TCRdb D assignment of TRBD2 cannot be verified. The CDR3 spans 15 residues. The CDR3: CASSGGREGTDTQYF.

The chain couples TRBV6-1 to TRBJ2-7; TCRdb returns TRBD1, unconfirmable since there is no DNA. Germline loops: CDR1 MNHNS, CDR2 SASEGT. CDR3 length equals 14 residues. CDR3 sequence: CASSPLPSSYEQYF.

The CDR3 region is CASSVDVGRVNTEAFF. This sequence joins TRBV9 and TRBJ1-1. The CDR3 runs to 16 residues. Germline CDR1 SGDLS, CDR2 YYNGEE.

The rearrangement joins TRBV28 to TRBJ2-3; TCRdb's D call, TRBD1, is unchecked because there is no DNA. The CDR3 has 13 residues. Germline V gene sequence: CDR1 MDHEN, CDR2 SYDVKM. CDR3 residues: CASSLQGIDTQYF.